The clone carrying this T cell receptor (beta chain) was seen a few times. Its antigen is unknown. The data were obtained in a study of human T cells and chemical hapten exposure. The overall study: TCR yields differed between samples (mainly from small differences in pooled library volume).

In the authors' methods: Sample TCR totals centred on a median of approximately 96,000, ranging roughly 23,224 to 690,600. TCRdb re-called the RACE reads through MiXCR, storing one row per CDR3 protein. For this entry, the V and J calls and clone size follow TCRdb and not the study's own pipeline. The data show approximately 68,000 distinct CDR3 sequences, roughly 8.5% seen once. Sample time point: patch test 2, 6 weeks after DPC sensitization. The treatment denotes: therapeutic diphenylcyclopropenone sensitization with weekly scalp DPC. The V and J ends lost 4 bases and 4 bases respectively, with 11 bases between them. Germline CDR1 SGHDN, CDR2 FVKESK. CDR3 size: 14 residues. The study, taken as a whole, reports: Those TCRs sitting above 1 in 1000 frequency stayed the same with DPC sensitization.

The rearrangement links TRBV14 to TRBJ1-5, with D perhaps matching TRBD1 (6 bases). This receptor was obtained from a woman in her fifties or sixties with alopecia areata. Some clones in this sample may be carry-over from other donors' samples. The sequencing used whole blood, collected in connection with sensitization to the hapten diphenylcyclopropenone (DPC). The CDR3 is CASSRGGGNQPQHF. The CDR3 coding sequence is TGTGCCAGCAGCCGGGGAGGGGGGAATCAGCCCCAGCATTTT.